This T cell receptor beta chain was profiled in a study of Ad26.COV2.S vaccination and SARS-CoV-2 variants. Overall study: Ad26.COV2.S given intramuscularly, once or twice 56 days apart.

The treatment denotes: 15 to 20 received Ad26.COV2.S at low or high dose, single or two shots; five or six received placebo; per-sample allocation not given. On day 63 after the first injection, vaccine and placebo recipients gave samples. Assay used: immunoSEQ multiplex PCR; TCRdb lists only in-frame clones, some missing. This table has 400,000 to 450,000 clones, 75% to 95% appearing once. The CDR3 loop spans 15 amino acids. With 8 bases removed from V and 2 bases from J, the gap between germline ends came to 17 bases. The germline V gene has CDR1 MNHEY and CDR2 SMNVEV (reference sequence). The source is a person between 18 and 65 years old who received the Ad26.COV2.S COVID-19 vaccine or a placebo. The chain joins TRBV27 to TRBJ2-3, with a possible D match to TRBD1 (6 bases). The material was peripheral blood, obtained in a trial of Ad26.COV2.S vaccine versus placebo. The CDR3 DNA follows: TGTGCCAGCCACCCTGGGGCAGGGGTCACAGATACGCAGTATTTT. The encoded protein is CASHPGAGVTDTQYF.